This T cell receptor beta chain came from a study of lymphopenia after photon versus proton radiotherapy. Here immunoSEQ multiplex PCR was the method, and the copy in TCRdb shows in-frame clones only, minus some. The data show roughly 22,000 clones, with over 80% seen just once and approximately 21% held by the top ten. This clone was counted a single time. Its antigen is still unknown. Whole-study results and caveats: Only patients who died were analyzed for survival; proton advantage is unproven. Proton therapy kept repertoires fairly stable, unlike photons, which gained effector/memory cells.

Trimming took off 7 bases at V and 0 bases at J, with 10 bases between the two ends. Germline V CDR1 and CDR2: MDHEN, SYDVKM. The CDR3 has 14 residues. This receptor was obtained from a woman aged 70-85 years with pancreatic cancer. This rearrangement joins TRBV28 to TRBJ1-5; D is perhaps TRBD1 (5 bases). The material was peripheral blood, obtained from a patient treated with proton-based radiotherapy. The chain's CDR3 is CASTGHHSNQPQHF. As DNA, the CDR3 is TGTGCCAGCACCGGACATCATAGCAATCAGCCCCAGCATTTT. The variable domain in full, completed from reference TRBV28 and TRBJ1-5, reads DVKVTQSSRYLVKRTGEKVFLECVQDMDHENMFWYRQDPGLGLRLIYFSYDVKMKEKGDIPEGYSVSREKKERFSLILESASTNQTSMYLCASTGHHSNQPQHFGDGTRLSIL.